This T cell receptor beta chain was documented in a study of PD-1 blockade in classical Hodgkin lymphoma. Measured with immunoSEQ multiplex PCR; TCRdb has only the in-frame clones, and not every one. The sample comprises 13,000 or so clones, about 82% of which are singletons, and approximately 15% rests with the top ten. J lost 5 bases, V lost 3 bases, and 8 bases had no gene match. This CDR3 comprises 14 residues. The V gene's germline CDR1 is SGHNT and CDR2 YYREEE (reference sequence). This clone is labeled as medium-sized. Documented time point: cycle 4 day 1 (C4D1), after less than seven weeks of nivolumab. Following autologous stem cell transplantation, relapse occurred in every patient, and exposure to brentuximab vedotin varied. When best responses were assessed, they were complete response, partial response or progressive disease.

The sequencing here drew on peripheral blood mononuclear cells (PBMCs), taken before the fourth cycle of nivolumab. The chain links TRBV5-4 to TRBJ2-7; 7 positions match TRBD1. This receptor was taken from a human donor with classical Hodgkin lymphoma. Here the CDR3 reads CASSYPTGFHEQYF. The CDR3, as DNA: TGTGCCAGCAGCTATCCGACAGGGTTTCACGAGCAGTACTTC.